This TCR beta chain derives from a study of blood T cells in healthy people across ages. The study isolated at least 6 million PBMCs from each sample. A few counts support this clonotype. What it recognizes is unknown. General study points: Older age went with lower TCR beta diversity per million T cells, in a roughly linear way. Donor CMV status was unknown, possibly confounding expanded clonotype changes.

For the second PCR, which ran for about 6 to 11 cycles, a sample-barcoded 5' primer and a J-beta primer mix were used. Template switching added a 12-random-nucleotide identifier to every cDNA molecule. TCRdb redid the calling of the 5' RACE reads with MiXCR, one entry per CDR3 protein. The sample records about 970,000 distinct CDR3 sequences, roughly half being singletons. The TCR comes from a woman aged 55-69 years in good health. Material for sequencing was blood.

DNA of the CDR3: TGTGCCAGCATTTCCCCACAAAGAGGTGAGCAGTTCTTC. Translation: CASISPQRGEQFF. The chain recombines TRBV5-5 with TRBJ2-1; D unresolved. Germline V gives CDR1 SGHKS, CDR2 YYEKEE (reference sequence). There are 13 residues in the CDR3. Trimming took off 6 bases at V and 9 bases at J, with 16 bases between the two ends. The full variable domain, with the rest looked up from reference TRBV5-5 and TRBJ2-1, is DAGVTQSPTHLIKTRGQQVTLRCSPISGHKSVSWYQQVLGQGPQFIFQYYEKEERGRGNFPDRFSARQFPNYSSELNVNALLLGDSALYLCASISPQRGEQFFGPGTRLTVL.